One sample yielded the 14 T cell receptor beta chains listed below, sequenced in a study of cytomegalovirus exposure and HLA in healthy donors. Researchers ran the PCR with 60 Vbeta and 13 Jbeta primers. Sequencing used immunoSEQ multiplex PCR; TCRdb keeps in-frame clones, though not all of them. Here the sample spans over 90,000 clones, 65% to 80% being singletons. Sequenced sample: PBMCs. The receptors were gathered from a female donor in good health and CMV-seropositive.

This chain connects TRBV4-3 to TRBJ2-3, with 7 bases matching TRBD2. Germline-derived CDR1 and CDR2 are LGHNA and YSLEER. V trimming: 4 bases; J trimming: 1 base; junction bases outside the gene matches: 8. This CDR3 region has 16 residues. The CDR3 sequence: CASSLNAGVGTDTQYF. The CDR3 DNA reads TGCGCCAGCAGCCTAAACGCGGGAGTGGGCACAGATACGCAGTATTTT.

There are a few counts of this clone. The rearrangement links TRBV9 to TRBJ1-3; D is undetermined. V was pared by 4 bases and J by 3 bases, with 8 bases between. The CDR3 has 13 residues. Per the germline V gene, CDR1 is SGDLS and CDR2 is YYNGEE. CDR3 coding DNA: TGTGCCAGCAGCTCCCCAGGTGGAAACACCATATATTTT. Amino acids: CASSSPGGNTIYF.

V usage is TRBV30 and J usage is TRBJ1-1; D might be TRBD1 (5 bases). Germline V gene data show CDR1 as GTSNPN and CDR2 as SVGIG (reference sequence). The CDR3 contains 13 residues. V gave up 3 bases and J gave up 11 bases, with 19 bases separating them. CDR3 DNA: TGTGCCTGGAGACCCAGGAGGGGCGTTAGGGCTTTCTTT. This sequence encodes CAWRPRRGVRAFF.

CDR3 sequence (DNA): TGCGCCAGCAGTTTACAGGGCAATAGCAATCAGCCCCAGCATTTT. The encoded protein is CASSLQGNSNQPQHF. The gene calls are TRBV5-1 and TRBJ1-5; a weak D match, TRBD1 (6 bases). CDR1 is SGHRS, CDR2 YFSETQ, per germline. This CDR3 has 15 residues. Trimming pared 5 bases from V and 0 bases from J, leaving 12 bases between.

This clone occurred a few times. The chain uses TRBV30 and TRBJ1-1; possibly TRBD1 for D (6 bases). CDR1 and CDR2 from the germline V gene are GTSNPN and SVGIG (reference sequence). The CDR3 runs to 16 residues. The V gene lost 0 bases and the J gene lost 3 bases, with 17 bases spanning the gap. The CDR3 protein is CAWSVLGRGMHTEAFF. The CDR3 DNA follows: TGTGCCTGGAGTGTACTAGGCAGGGGTATGCACACTGAAGCTTTCTTT.

The genes are TRBV30 and TRBJ2-2; no clear D. This CDR3 has 15 residues. CDR1 GTSNPN and CDR2 SVGIG come from the germline V gene (reference sequence). Trimming removed 0 bases at V and 0 bases at J, with 8 bases between. The DNA for the CDR3 is TGTGCCTGGAGTGTATGGGCCACGAACACCGGGGAGCTGTTTTTT. This codes for CAWSVWATNTGELFF.

This clone was seen a few times. The rearrangement uses TRBV6-5 and TRBJ1-1; no definite D call. V dropped 3 bases and J dropped 1 base, with 6 bases sitting between them. The CDR3 runs to 13 residues. The germline V gene encodes CDR1 MNHEY and CDR2 SVGAGI. CDR3 sequence: CASSYTQNTEAFF. The CDR3, as DNA: TGTGCCAGCAGTTATACACAGAACACTGAAGCTTTCTTT.

CDR3 nucleotides: TGTGCCAGCAGCCCGCGGGAGCTCCTCTTTAGCAACACCGGGGAGCTGTTTTTT. Translation: CASSPRELLFSNTGELFF. This chain uses TRBV7-8 with TRBJ2-2, with 7 bases fitting TRBD2. The CDR3 is 18 residues long. The germline CDR1 and CDR2 sequences are SGHVS and FQNEAQ. V was pared by 5 bases and J by 2 bases, with 14 bases of the junction left unmatched.

The V call is TRBV10-3, the J call TRBJ1-2; a possible D gene is TRBD1 (6 bases). Per the germline V gene, CDR1 is ENHRY and CDR2 is SYGVKD. The CDR3 is 12 residues long. Trimming took 6 bases from V and 5 from J, leaving 10 bases between them. The CDR3: CAIRQGDYGYTF. In nucleotides, the CDR3 is TGTGCCATCAGACAGGGAGATTATGGCTACACCTTC.

This clone was counted between two and nine times. The chain combines TRBV6-5 with TRBJ1-5; 7 bases are a match to TRBD1. Germline V gene sequence: CDR1 MNHEY, CDR2 SVGAGI. The CDR3 has 15 residues. V shed 6 bases, J shed 0 bases, and the junction held 5 bases outside the gene matches. CDR3 nucleotide sequence: TGTGCCAGCAGCTCAGGGGGTTATAGCAATCAGCCCCAGCATTTT. Encoded protein: CASSSGGYSNQPQHF.

This clone was seen only a few times. This chain joins TRBV7-3 and TRBJ2-1, with D unresolved. Germline V CDR1 and CDR2: SGHTA, FQGTGA. V gave up 2 bases and J gave up 3 bases, with 8 bases separating them. CDR3 length: 14 amino acids. CDR3 nucleotide sequence: TGTGCCAGCAGCTTATCCCGCGACTACAATGAGCAGTTCTTC. Translating it yields CASSLSRDYNEQFF. Full variable domain (missing parts from reference TRBV7-3 and TRBJ2-1): GAGVSQTPSNKVTEKGKYVELRCDPISGHTALYWYRQSLGQGPEFLIYFQGTGAADDSGLPNDRFFAVRPEGSVSTLKIQRTERGDSAVYLCASSLSRDYNEQFFGPGTRLTVL.

This clone is medium-sized (0.01 to 0.1%) by share. The CDR3 reads CASSLNRGYEQYF. The CDR3 DNA follows: TGTGCCAGCAGTTTAAACAGGGGTTACGAGCAGTACTTC. The chain uses TRBV27 and TRBJ2-7; 7 nucleotides align to TRBD1. V shed 2 bases, J shed 4 bases, and the junction held 2 bases outside the gene matches. The CDR3 contains 13 residues. Germline V lookup: CDR1 MNHEY, CDR2 SMNVEV (reference sequence).

This clone was seen only once. The chain joins TRBV30 to TRBJ2-4; 8 positions match TRBD2. Per the germline V gene, CDR1 is GTSNPN and CDR2 is SVGIG (reference sequence). The CDR3 runs to 19 residues. The V gene end was trimmed by 8 bases and the J gene end by 0 bases; junction bases not matched to a gene: 21. The CDR3 DNA is TGTGCCGCCACCCCCCTTCTGGCGGGGGGATTTTTAGCCAAAAACATTCAGTACTTC. Amino acids: CAATPLLAGGFLAKNIQYF.

V usage is TRBV5-6 and J usage is TRBJ1-1; maybe TRBD1 (5 bases). V was trimmed by 1 base and J by 3 bases, leaving 7 bases between them. Germline-derived CDR1 and CDR2 are SGHDT and YYEEEE. The CDR3 extends over 13 amino acids. For the CDR3, the DNA is TGTGCCAGCAGCTTGAGACAGCACACTGAAGCTTTCTTT. Translation gives CASSLRQHTEAFF.